This TCR beta chain was found in a study of cytomegalovirus exposure and HLA in healthy donors. Healthy donors of bone marrow made up the group. Nominally healthy donors provided the samples, though records likely missed some immune exposures. Points from the study as a whole: A few V segments could not be told apart, such as TRBV6-2 and TRBV6-3, and were left out. Most sequenced TCRs were rare (though some public TCRs occurred in many donors).

This clone showed up just a few times. Antigen specificity is unknown. V was pared by 5 bases and J by 0 bases, with 6 bases between. In germline, CDR1 is SGHRS, CDR2 YFSETQ. This CDR3 has 12 amino acids. Primers included in the PCR were 60 Vbeta and 13 Jbeta primers. Only in-frame clones appear in the TCRdb table, and some are missing; sequencing was by immunoSEQ multiplex PCR. The top ten clones hold 5.5% to 6.5% of a sample with about 150,000 clones, over 75% of them seen once. Specimen: PBMCs. The V gene is TRBV5-1, the J gene TRBJ2-7; a weak D match, TRBD2 (5 bases). This receptor was taken from a woman between 40 and 55 years old in good health and CMV-seropositive. The CDR3 region has the DNA TGCGCCAGCAGGGGGAGCTCCTACGAGCAGTACTTC. This sequence encodes CASRGSSYEQYF.